One T cell receptor beta chain is described in this entry. This may be a read error, as it is one base from a much larger clone. This specimen belongs to a study of prognosis after radiotherapy for stage I lung cancer. Multiplex PCR, run in two rounds, amplified TCR beta CDR3 from genomic DNA. Every TRBV and TRBJ gene had its own specific primer in first-round PCR. TCRdb ran MiXCR on the multiplex PCR reads and lists one entry per CDR3 protein. The table has around 51,000 distinct CDR3 sequences, roughly 35% seen once. Patients were all node-negative on CT and PET/CT, lacking prior chemotherapy, radiotherapy or other malignancies. This material consisted of PBMCs, taken before or after stereotactic body radiation therapy (not recorded which). The TCR was taken from a donor aged 50 or older with non-small cell lung cancer.

CDR3 nucleotide sequence: TGTGCCAGCAGACTACAGGGGGCGGGGACCCAGTACTTC. This sequence encodes CASRLQGAGTQYF. The chain carries TRBV6-1 and TRBJ2-5, with 9 bases matching TRBD1. This CDR3 contains 13 residues. J lost 7 bases, V lost 6 bases, and 6 bases had no gene match. Germline lookup yields CDR1 MNHNS and CDR2 SASEGT.